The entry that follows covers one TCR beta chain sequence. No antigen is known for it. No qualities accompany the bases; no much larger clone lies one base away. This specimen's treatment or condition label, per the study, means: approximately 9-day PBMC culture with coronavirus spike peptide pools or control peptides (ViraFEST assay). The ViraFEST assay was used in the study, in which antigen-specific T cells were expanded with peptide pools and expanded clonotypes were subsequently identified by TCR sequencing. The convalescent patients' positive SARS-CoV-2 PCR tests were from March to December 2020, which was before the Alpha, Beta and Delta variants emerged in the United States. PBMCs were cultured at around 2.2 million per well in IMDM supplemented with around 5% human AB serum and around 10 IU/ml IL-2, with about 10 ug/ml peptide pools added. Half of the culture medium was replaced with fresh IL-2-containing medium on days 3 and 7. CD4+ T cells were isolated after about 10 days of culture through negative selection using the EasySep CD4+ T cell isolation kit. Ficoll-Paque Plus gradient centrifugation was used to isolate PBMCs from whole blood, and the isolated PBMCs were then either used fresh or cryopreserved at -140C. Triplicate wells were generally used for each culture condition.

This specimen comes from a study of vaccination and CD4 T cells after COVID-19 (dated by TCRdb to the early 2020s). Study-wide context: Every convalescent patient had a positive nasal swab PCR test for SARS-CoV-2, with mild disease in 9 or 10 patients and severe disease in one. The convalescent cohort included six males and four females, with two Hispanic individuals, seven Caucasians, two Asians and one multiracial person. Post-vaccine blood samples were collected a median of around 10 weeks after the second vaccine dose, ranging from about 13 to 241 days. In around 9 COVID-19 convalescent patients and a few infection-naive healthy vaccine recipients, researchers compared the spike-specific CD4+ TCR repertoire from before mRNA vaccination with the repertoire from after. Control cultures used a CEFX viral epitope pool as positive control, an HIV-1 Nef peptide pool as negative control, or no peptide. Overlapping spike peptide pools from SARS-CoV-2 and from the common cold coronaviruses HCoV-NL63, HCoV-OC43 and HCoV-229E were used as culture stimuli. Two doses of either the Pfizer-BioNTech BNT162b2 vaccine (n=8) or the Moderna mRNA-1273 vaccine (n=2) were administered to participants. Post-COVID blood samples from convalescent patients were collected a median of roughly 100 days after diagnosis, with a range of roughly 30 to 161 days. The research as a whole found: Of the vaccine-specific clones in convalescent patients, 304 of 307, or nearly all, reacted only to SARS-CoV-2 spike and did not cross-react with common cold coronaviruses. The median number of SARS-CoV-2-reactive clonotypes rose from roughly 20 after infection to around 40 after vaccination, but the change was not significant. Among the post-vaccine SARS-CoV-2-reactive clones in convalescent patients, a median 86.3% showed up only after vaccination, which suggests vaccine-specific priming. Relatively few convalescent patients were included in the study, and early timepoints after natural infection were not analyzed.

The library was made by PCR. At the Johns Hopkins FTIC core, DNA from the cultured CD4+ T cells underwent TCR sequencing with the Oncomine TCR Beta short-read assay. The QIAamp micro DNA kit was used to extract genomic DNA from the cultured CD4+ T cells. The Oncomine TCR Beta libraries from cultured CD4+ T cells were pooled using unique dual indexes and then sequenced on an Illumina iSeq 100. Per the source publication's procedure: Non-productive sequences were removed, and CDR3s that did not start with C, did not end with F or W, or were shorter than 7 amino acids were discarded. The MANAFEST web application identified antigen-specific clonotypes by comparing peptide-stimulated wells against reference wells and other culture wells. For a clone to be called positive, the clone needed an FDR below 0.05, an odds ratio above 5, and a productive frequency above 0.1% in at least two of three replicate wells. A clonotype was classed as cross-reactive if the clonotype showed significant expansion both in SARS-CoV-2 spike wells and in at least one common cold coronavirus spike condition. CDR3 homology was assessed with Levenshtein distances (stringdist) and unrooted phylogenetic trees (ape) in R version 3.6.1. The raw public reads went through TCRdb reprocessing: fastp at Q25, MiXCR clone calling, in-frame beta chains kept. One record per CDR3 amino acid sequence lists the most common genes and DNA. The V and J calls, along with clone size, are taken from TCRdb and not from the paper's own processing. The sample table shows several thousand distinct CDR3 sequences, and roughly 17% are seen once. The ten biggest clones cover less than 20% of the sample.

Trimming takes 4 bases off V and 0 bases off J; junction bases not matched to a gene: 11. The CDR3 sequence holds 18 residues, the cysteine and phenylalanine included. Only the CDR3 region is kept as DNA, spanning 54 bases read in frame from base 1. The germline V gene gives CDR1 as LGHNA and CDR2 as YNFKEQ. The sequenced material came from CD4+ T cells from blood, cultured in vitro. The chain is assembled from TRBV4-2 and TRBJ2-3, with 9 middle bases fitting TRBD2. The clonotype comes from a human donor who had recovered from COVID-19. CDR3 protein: CASSPLGSGGSSTDTQYF. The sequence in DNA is TGTGCCAGCAGCCCTCTAGGTAGCGGGGGATCTAGCACAGATACGCAGTATTTT.